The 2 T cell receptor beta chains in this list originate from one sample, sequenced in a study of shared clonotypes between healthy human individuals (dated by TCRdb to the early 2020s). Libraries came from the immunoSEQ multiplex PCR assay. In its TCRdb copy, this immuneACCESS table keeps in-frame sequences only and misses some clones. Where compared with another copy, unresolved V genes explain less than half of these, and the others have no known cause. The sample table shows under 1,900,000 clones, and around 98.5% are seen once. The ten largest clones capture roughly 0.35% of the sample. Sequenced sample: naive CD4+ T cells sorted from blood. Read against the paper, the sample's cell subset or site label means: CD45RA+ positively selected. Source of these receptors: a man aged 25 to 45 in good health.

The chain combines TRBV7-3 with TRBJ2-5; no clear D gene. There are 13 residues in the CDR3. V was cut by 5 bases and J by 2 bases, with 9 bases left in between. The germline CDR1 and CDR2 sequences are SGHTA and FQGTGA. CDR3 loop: CASSQNFQETQYF. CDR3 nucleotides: TGTGCCAGCAGCCAAAACTTTCAAGAGACCCAGTACTTC.

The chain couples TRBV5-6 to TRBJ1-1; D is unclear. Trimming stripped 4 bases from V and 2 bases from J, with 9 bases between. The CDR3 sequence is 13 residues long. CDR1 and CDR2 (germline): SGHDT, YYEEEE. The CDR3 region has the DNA TGTGCCAGCAGCGTGCGCCCAAACACTGAAGCTTTCTTT. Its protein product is CASSVRPNTEAFF.